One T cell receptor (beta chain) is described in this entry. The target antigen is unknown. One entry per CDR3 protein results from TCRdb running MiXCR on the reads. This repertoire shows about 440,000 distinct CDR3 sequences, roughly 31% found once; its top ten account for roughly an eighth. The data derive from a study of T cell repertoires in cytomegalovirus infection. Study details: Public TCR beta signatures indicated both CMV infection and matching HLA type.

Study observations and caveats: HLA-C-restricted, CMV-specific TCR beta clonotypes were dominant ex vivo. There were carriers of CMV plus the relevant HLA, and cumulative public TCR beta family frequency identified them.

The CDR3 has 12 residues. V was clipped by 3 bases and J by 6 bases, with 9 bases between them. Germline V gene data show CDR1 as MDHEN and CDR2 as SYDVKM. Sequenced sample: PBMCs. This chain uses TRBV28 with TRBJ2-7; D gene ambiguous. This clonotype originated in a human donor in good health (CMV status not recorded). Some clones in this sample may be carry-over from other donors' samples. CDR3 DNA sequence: TGTGCCAGCAGTTTCCTAGGGTCCGAGCAGTACTTC. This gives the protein CASSFLGSEQYF.